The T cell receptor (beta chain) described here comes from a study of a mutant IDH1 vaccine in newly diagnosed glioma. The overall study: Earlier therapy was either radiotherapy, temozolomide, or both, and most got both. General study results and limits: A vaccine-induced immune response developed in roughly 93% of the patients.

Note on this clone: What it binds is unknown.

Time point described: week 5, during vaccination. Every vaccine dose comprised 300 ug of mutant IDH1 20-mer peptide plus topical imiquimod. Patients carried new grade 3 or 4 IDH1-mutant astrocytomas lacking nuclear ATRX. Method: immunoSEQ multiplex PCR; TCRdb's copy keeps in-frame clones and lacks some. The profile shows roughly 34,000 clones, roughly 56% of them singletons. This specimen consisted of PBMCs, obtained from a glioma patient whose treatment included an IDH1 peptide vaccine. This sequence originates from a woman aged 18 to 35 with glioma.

The CDR3 sequence: CATSSTGLAGGRAGELFF. The CDR3 DNA follows: TGTGCCACCAGCAGCACAGGACTAGCGGGAGGTCGAGCCGGGGAGCTGTTTTTT. The chain employs TRBV15 and TRBJ2-2, with TRBD2 matching over 14 bases. This CDR3 region has 18 residues. J lost 6 bases, V lost 3 bases, and 9 bases had no gene match. Germline V gene lookup returns CDR1 LNHNV and CDR2 YYDKDF (reference sequence).